This T cell receptor beta chain was sequenced in a study of blood T cell repertoires in COVID-19 (dated by TCRdb to about 2020). In the study overall: Samples from collaborators originated in the United States, Italy and Spain and spanned both the acute and convalescent phases of COVID-19. The samples were drawn from two sources: the first 160 participants of the ongoing ImmuneRACE study, and 1,000 to 1,500 subjects contributed by 6 global collaborators. The repertoires were made available in a free public database intended to serve as a resource for research on the immune response to SARS-CoV-2. Subjects who had been exposed to COVID-19, were actively infected with it, or had recovered from it provided the deeply sampled blood TCRbeta repertoires that made up the dataset. Nearly every sample came with metadata listing a de-identified subject ID, COVID-19 status, age in years and sex. The material from the prospective study consisted of cDNA or gDNA derived from T cells, B-cell-depleted T cells, or PBMCs. Where HLA class I and class II types were available, the types were taken from metadata supplied by the sample provider, not from assay-based typing.

The investigation overall reported the following: The quantity of clinical and demographic metadata differed by source and by participant and was supplied without curation.

TCRbeta CDR3 regions were amplified from genomic DNA by means of the immunoSEQ Assay, a bias-controlled multiplex PCR. As for the authors' bioinformatics: The number of nucleated cells in each sample was estimated by amplification of reference gene primers within the assay. Sequence reads were collapsed and filtered to measure the absolute abundance of every unique TCRbeta CDR3 rearrangement. For each sample, productive Simpson clonality was calculated by taking the square root of Simpson's diversity index across productive rearrangements. TCRdb limited this immuneACCESS table to in-frame rearrangements with V and J called. A share of clones is missing; checked studies link under half to unresolved V genes, and the rest is unexplained. V and J calls and clone size are copied from that table; D and trimming were computed from the DNA. The sample includes some 230,000 clones, with approximately 81% observed a single time. Roughly 5.3% of the sample lies in the top ten.

This clone was picked up a small number of times. No cognate antigen has been identified for it. Base-call qualities are not available, and no considerably larger clone is one nucleotide away. V loses 5 bases at its end and J loses 9 bases; junction bases beyond the gene matches: 6. Inclusive of the bounding cysteine and phenylalanine, the CDR3 is 15 residues long. This entry keeps only the CDR3 DNA: 45 bases, framed from base 1. CDR1 is given as MNHEY and CDR2 as SMNVEV, both from the germline V gene (reference sequence). Another Seattle source contributed samples from volunteer blood donors who had recovered from COVID-19. Each collaborating institution followed its own protocols to collect whole blood in K2EDTA tubes. Collaborator samples were shipped for TCRbeta analysis as frozen whole blood, isolated PBMCs, or DNA extracted from either sample type.

This chain joins TRBV27 to TRBJ1-6, and TRBD1 matches 11 of the central bases. This TCR derives from a woman in her sixties who had recovered from COVID-19. The specimen sequenced was peripheral blood. The CDR3 loop reads CASSQRDRGSSPLHF. DNA sequence: TGTGCCAGCAGTCAGAGGGACAGGGGGTCTTCACCCCTCCACTTT.